This T cell receptor (beta chain) appears in the sequencing data of a study of T-cell reconstitution after alpha-beta-depleted transplantation in children. The CDR3 sequence is 17 residues long. V lost 5 bases to trimming and J lost 0 bases, with 19 bases between them. CDR1 is SGHRS and CDR2 is YFSETQ in the germline V gene. Preparation of the TCRbeta library used unique molecular identifiers. MiXCR, run by TCRdb on the PCR reads, gives a single entry per CDR3 protein. The table shows roughly 420,000 distinct CDR3 sequences, with 15% to 20% occurring only once. The TCR sequence derives from a boy under three years old who had a stem cell transplant for Wiskott-Aldrich syndrome, so the T cells may come from the graft donor. The J gene is TRBJ2-3, the V gene TRBV5-1, with D possibly being TRBD1 or TRBD2 (5 bases each). The sample in question was PBMCs, mostly from graft donor cells, obtained 360 days after TCRalphabeta/CD19-depleted stem cell transplant. CDR3 nucleotide sequence: TGCGCCAGCAGGGGCTTGGACGGGGCCCGAAGCACAGATACGCAGTATTTT. Translating it yields CASRGLDGARSTDTQYF.